This T cell receptor beta chain appears in the sequencing data of a study of response to subunit inactivated influenza vaccine. Whole-study findings and limits: Every seasonal influenza vaccination brings in few new T cells, the authors suggested.

A note on this clonotype: Its antigen is still unknown.

TCRdb called the RT-PCR reads again in MiXCR, with one record for every CDR3 protein. The profile covers about 830,000 distinct CDR3 sequences, with about a fifth appearing a single time and roughly 11% taken by the ten largest. Here the sequenced sample was PBMCs from blood, taken around 5 days after vaccination. The TCR originated in a man aged 45-65 years who received an inactivated influenza vaccine.

CDR3 region: CSARGLGQEYSYEQYF. CDR3 nucleotides: TGCAGTGCTAGGGGGTTGGGACAGGAATACTCCTACGAGCAGTACTTC. This sequence joins TRBV20-1 and TRBJ2-7; 8 positions match TRBD1. Germline loops: CDR1 DFQATT, CDR2 SNEGSKA (reference sequence). V was clipped by 3 bases and J by 0 bases; unmatched bases: 10. This CDR3 is built from 16 residues.